The subject of this entry is one T cell receptor beta chain. The antigen is unknown. The CDR3 is 15 amino acids. Germline CDR1 reads SSHAT; CDR2 reads FNYEAQ (reference sequence). V lost 5 bases and J lost 9, with 19 bases in between. Deep-level settings were used for running the assay. Data came from immunoSEQ multiplex PCR; TCRdb stores just in-frame clones and leaves some out. The table includes some 510,000 clones, 79% detected once. These data belong to a study of shared clonotypes between healthy human individuals. Turning to the study itself: Donor composition was a couple of women and three men, aged 18 to 49.

Study-level points and caveats: Sampling covered blood only; tissue repertoires likely differ. Limited genetic and exposure-history diversity came from having few donors.

Sequenced: PBMCs. This receptor was identified in a middle-aged woman in good health. Some clones in this sample may be carry-over from other donors' samples. The chain employs TRBV7-7 and TRBJ2-2; D is perhaps TRBD1 or TRBD2 (6 bases each). The CDR3 sequence: CASSPTGAVGRELFF. In DNA, the CDR3 is TGTGCCAGCAGCCCCACGGGGGCAGTGGGCCGGGAGCTGTTTTTT.